This entry lists 19 T cell receptor beta chains sequenced from one sample in a study of T-cell memory formation after mild COVID-19. TCRdb called the 5' RACE reads again in MiXCR, with one record for every CDR3 protein. The table has 290,000 or so distinct CDR3 sequences, 19% seen once. Sequenced: PBMCs or a T cell subset sorted from them (not recorded which). These receptors were taken from a man aged 18 to 30 who had mild COVID-19 (a few samples of this study predate the infection). Cell type and time point are not known.

This clonotype was recorded at least ten times. The DNA for the CDR3 is TGTGCCAGCAGTTTAAGCTATGGCTACACCTTC. Protein product: CASSLSYGYTF. The V call is TRBV12-3 or TRBV12-4, the J call TRBJ1-2; D is uncertain. This CDR3 contains 11 residues. V lost 2 bases and J 4 bases, leaving 2 bases between the germline ends.

The rearrangement uses TRBV5-1 and TRBJ1-2, with TRBD1 as a possible D gene (5 bases). V was trimmed by 0 bases and J by 8 bases, leaving 17 bases between them. The CDR3 spans 15 residues. Germline CDR1 is SGHRS and CDR2 is YFSETQ. The CDR3 nucleotides read TGCGCCAGCAGCTTGGCTCCGGGGCACGAGGAGGGCTACACCTTC. This gives the protein CASSLAPGHEEGYTF.

In its sample, this clonotype was seen a few times. The chain joins TRBV7-9 to TRBJ2-6, with D unclear. The V end lost 1 base, the J end lost 0 bases, and 10 bases lay between the germline ends. The CDR3 is made up of 17 amino acids. In germline, CDR1 is SEHNR, CDR2 FQNEAQ (reference sequence). CDR3 in DNA: TGTGCCAGCAGCTTAGTCAGTGGTAGCTCTGGGGCCAACGTCCTGACTTTC. Translated: CASSLVSGSSGANVLTF.

The rearrangement uses TRBV3-1 and TRBJ2-5; possible D gene TRBD1, 6 bases. CDR3 length equals 12 residues. The germline V and J ends were trimmed by 6 bases and 4 bases, with 9 bases remaining between them. Germline CDR1 and CDR2: LGHDT and YNNKEL (reference sequence). CDR3 in DNA: TGTGCCAGCAGTGGACAGACAGAGACCCAGTACTTC. It specifies CASSGQTETQYF.

The rearrangement joins TRBV25-1 to TRBJ1-1; D remains unclear. The ends were cut back, 3 bases at V and 6 bases at J, with 14 bases in the middle. The CDR3 has 14 amino acids. CDR1 and CDR2 from the germline V gene are MGHDK and SYGVNS. CDR3 amino acids: CASSEGWMDAEAFF. CDR3 in DNA: TGTGCCAGCAGTGAGGGTTGGATGGACGCTGAAGCTTTCTTT.

A few counts support this clonotype. V and J are TRBV29-1 and TRBJ1-4, with D unclear. Trimming stripped 6 bases from V and 7 bases from J, with 12 bases between. CDR1 is SQVTM, CDR2 ANQGSEA, per germline. The CDR3 is 12 residues long. The chain's CDR3 is CSVDRVPEKLFF. Written as DNA, the CDR3 is TGCAGCGTAGACCGGGTCCCTGAAAAACTGTTTTTT.

This chain joins TRBV4-3 and TRBJ2-1, with TRBD1 as a possible D gene (5 bases). CDR1 and CDR2 from the germline V gene are LGHNA and YSLEER. The V gene lost 1 base and the J gene lost 9 bases, with 16 bases spanning the gap. The CDR3 extends over 15 amino acids. CDR3 protein: CASSQAAGAQGEQFF. The CDR3 region has the DNA TGCGCCAGCAGCCAAGCGGCTGGGGCCCAGGGTGAGCAGTTCTTC.

This clonotype turned up a few times. The V and J genes are TRBV6-1 and TRBJ2-7; D is possibly TRBD1 or TRBD2 (5 bases each). CDR3 size: 11 residues. Per germline, CDR1 MNHNS and CDR2 SASEGT. V lost 1 base, J lost 7 bases, and 5 bases lay in between. The CDR3 region has the DNA TGTGCCAGCAGTGAAGGGGGGGAGCAGTACGTC. Residues: CASSEGGEQYV.

This clonotype was detected a few times. V gene TRBV14 combines with J gene TRBJ2-5; D not resolved. CDR1 SGHDN and CDR2 FVKESK come from the germline V gene. Trimming took 5 bases from V and 3 from J, leaving 16 bases between them. The CDR3 is made up of 15 amino acids. CDR3 residues: CASSSLWTNKETQYF. CDR3 coding DNA: TGTGCCAGCAGCTCCCTTTGGACGAACAAAGAGACCCAGTACTTC.

The chain's CDR3 is CAIGRDSNEKLFF. DNA of the CDR3: TGTGCCATCGGGAGGGACAGTAATGAAAAACTGTTTTTT. The chain couples TRBV10-3 to TRBJ1-4; 7 nucleotides agree with TRBD1. The CDR3 runs 13 residues. Germline V gene sequence: CDR1 ENHRY, CDR2 SYGVKD. V lost 8 bases and J lost 4; bases outside the gene matches: 4.

The genes are TRBV10-3 and TRBJ2-3; 8 nucleotides agree with TRBD2. Germline V lookup: CDR1 ENHRY, CDR2 SYGVKD. CDR3 length: 14 amino acids. Trimming cost V 5 bases and J 1 base; bases outside gene matches: 2. The CDR3 DNA follows: TGTGCCATCAGTAGTAGCGGGGGCACAGATACGCAGTATTTT. Translating gives CAISSSGGTDTQYF.

This clonotype was counted between two and nine times. The J gene is TRBJ2-2, the V gene TRBV27, with D unclear. The V end was cut by 7 bases, the J end by 5 bases, with 14 bases between. This CDR3 has 14 amino acids. Germline V gene sequence: CDR1 MNHEY, CDR2 SMNVEV (reference sequence). In DNA, the CDR3 is TGTGCCAGCACCCCCCGGGCCGCAACCGGGGAGCTGTTTTTT. Residues: CASTPRAATGELFF.

The chain employs TRBV9 and TRBJ2-1; D unclear. The germline V gene encodes CDR1 SGDLS and CDR2 YYNGEE. The CDR3 totals 12 residues. Trimming stripped 2 bases from V and 8 bases from J, with 8 bases between. This CDR3 reads CASSVTIDEQFF. Written as DNA, the CDR3 is TGTGCCAGCAGCGTTACCATCGATGAGCAGTTCTTC. Drawing the rest from reference TRBV9 and TRBJ2-1, the complete variable domain is DSGVTQTPKHLITATGQRVTLRCSPRSGDLSVYWYQQSLDQGLQFLIQYYNGEERAKGNILERFSAQQFPDLHSELNLSSLELGDSALYFCASSVTIDEQFFGPGTRLTVL.

This rearrangement joins TRBV10-3 to TRBJ1-1; TRBD1 agrees at 9 bases. This CDR3 has 13 residues. Germline CDR1 is ENHRY and CDR2 is SYGVKD. The J segment lost 5 bases and the V segment lost 8 bases, leaving 6 bases of the junction unmatched. The CDR3 bases are TGTGCCATCGGAACGACAGGGGGTACTGAAGCTTTCTTT. Translating gives CAIGTTGGTEAFF.

The chain uses TRBV12-3 or TRBV12-4 and TRBJ1-6; no reliable D call. This CDR3 is built from 15 residues. The V gene lost 3 bases and the J gene lost 4 bases, with 10 bases spanning the gap. CDR3 residues: CASSFQPEYNSPLHF. In DNA form, the CDR3 reads TGTGCCAGCAGTTTTCAGCCAGAATATAATTCACCCCTCCACTTT.

This clonotype was seen ten or more times. This chain connects TRBV7-2 to TRBJ2-7; possible D gene TRBD2, 5 bases. Trimming took 0 bases from V and 2 from J, leaving 8 bases between them. The CDR3 is made up of 14 amino acids. CDR1 SGHTA and CDR2 FQGNSA come from the germline V gene. The CDR3 loop reads CASSLAGNPYEQYV. The CDR3, as DNA: TGTGCCAGCAGCTTAGCCGGGAACCCCTACGAGCAGTACGTC.

This clonotype was counted a few times. The chain links TRBV25-1 to TRBJ1-1; maybe TRBD1 (6 bases). This CDR3 is 16 amino acids long. V was trimmed by 1 base and J by 4 bases, leaving 16 bases between them. Looked up from germline, CDR1 is MGHDK and CDR2 is SYGVNS. CDR3 sequence: CASSEWAGAQSTEAFF. The CDR3 region has the DNA TGTGCCAGCAGTGAATGGGCAGGGGCGCAGAGCACTGAAGCTTTCTTT.

J is TRBJ2-3 and V is TRBV7-9, with TRBD2 matching 9 bases. The CDR3 is 15 amino acids. Germline V CDR1 and CDR2: SEHNR, FQNEAQ (reference sequence). The V gene end was trimmed by 8 bases and the J gene end by 5 bases; junction bases not matched to a gene: 11. The CDR3 reads CASSWRGGLGDTQYF. The CDR3 DNA reads as TGTGCCAGCTCATGGCGGGGGGGCCTGGGAGATACGCAGTATTTT.

The chain couples TRBV12-5 to TRBJ2-3; D is ambiguous. V lost 0 bases, J lost 6 bases, and 4 bases lay in between. The CDR3 is 12 residues long. Germline V gene sequence: CDR1 LGHNT, CDR2 FRNRAP. CDR3 amino acids: CASGLVSDTQYF. Here the CDR3 DNA reads TGTGCTAGTGGTTTGGTTTCGGATACGCAGTATTTT.